These T cell receptor beta chains were read from a single sample in a study of blood T cell repertoires in COVID-19. Profiling relied on immunoSEQ multiplex PCR, and the TCRdb table lists in-frame clones only, not all of them. The data contain some 76,000 clones, around 80% of them seen just once; the ten biggest clones take up around 13%. Sequenced sample: peripheral blood. The receptor source for this set is a man aged 50-60 years with COVID-19, enrolled during active disease. Both conserved end residues are part of each CDR3. A D gene is named only where the DNA matches it firmly. A clone size is listed for some rows: how often the clone was seen (once, few, many), or a class if it is expanded.

j_call: TRBJ2-3
v_call: TRBV7-3
clone_size: few
d_call: -
cdr3_aa: CASSLGVLDTQYF
cdr3_nt: TGTGCCAGCAGCTTAGGTGTACTAGATACGCAGTATTTT

j_call: TRBJ2-3
v_call: TRBV9
clone_size: -
d_call: -
cdr3_aa: CASSVDLGRGLDTQYF
cdr3_nt: TGTGCCAGCAGCGTAGATCTGGGTCGCGGTTTAGATACGCAGTATTTT

j_call: TRBJ1-1
v_call: TRBV5-1
clone_size: -
d_call: -
cdr3_aa: CASSLAAGIRAFF
cdr3_nt: TGCGCCAGCAGCTTGGCCGCGGGGATCCGGGCTTTCTTT

j_call: TRBJ2-2
v_call: TRBV4-1
clone_size: few
d_call: TRBD2
cdr3_aa: CASSQGGGGELFF
cdr3_nt: TGCGCCAGCAGCCAAGGCGGGGGTGGGGAGCTGTTTTTT

j_call: TRBJ1-1
v_call: TRBV7-9
clone_size: -
d_call: -
cdr3_aa: CASSFGHLNTEAFF
cdr3_nt: TGTGCCAGCAGCTTCGGACACCTGAACACTGAAGCTTTCTTT

j_call: TRBJ1-2
v_call: TRBV19
clone_size: -
d_call: -
cdr3_aa: CASSSDRYLNYGYTF
cdr3_nt: TGTGCCAGTAGTTCTGACAGATATCTAAACTATGGCTACACCTTC

j_call: TRBJ2-7
v_call: TRBV6-2/TRBV6-3
clone_size: -
d_call: TRBD2
cdr3_aa: CASSGSGRAFAYEQYF
cdr3_nt: TGTGCCAGCAGTGGTAGCGGGAGGGCCTTTGCCTACGAGCAGTACTTC

j_call: TRBJ2-7
v_call: TRBV5-1
clone_size: -
d_call: TRBD1
cdr3_aa: CASSFSDRGIYEQYF
cdr3_nt: TGCGCCAGCAGCTTCTCGGACAGGGGGATCTACGAGCAGTACTTC

j_call: TRBJ1-1
v_call: TRBV3-1/TRBV3-2
clone_size: few
d_call: -
cdr3_aa: CASRGVGLNTEAFF
cdr3_nt: TGTGCCAGCAGAGGGGTGGGTCTGAACACTGAAGCTTTCTTT

j_call: TRBJ2-7
v_call: TRBV6-1
clone_size: -
d_call: -
cdr3_aa: CASSEAPGTRDEQYF
cdr3_nt: TGTGCCAGCAGTGAAGCCCCGGGGACTCGTGACGAGCAGTACTTC

j_call: TRBJ2-7
v_call: TRBV19
clone_size: -
d_call: -
cdr3_aa: CASSEAAGGLGGSYEQYF
cdr3_nt: TGTGCCAGTAGTGAAGCGGCAGGGGGTTTAGGGGGGTCCTACGAGCAGTACTTC

j_call: TRBJ1-2
v_call: TRBV28
clone_size: -
d_call: -
cdr3_aa: CASSSQQGVHYGYTF
cdr3_nt: TGTGCCAGCAGCTCCCAGCAGGGTGTACACTATGGCTACACCTTC

j_call: TRBJ2-3
v_call: TRBV18
clone_size: -
d_call: -
cdr3_aa: CASSPPGSTDTQYF
cdr3_nt: TGTGCCAGCTCACCACCCGGGAGCACAGATACGCAGTATTTT

j_call: TRBJ2-5
v_call: TRBV19
clone_size: once
d_call: -
cdr3_aa: CASSIFEEAETQYF
cdr3_nt: TGTGCCAGTAGTATCTTCGAGGAGGCCGAGACCCAGTACTTC

j_call: TRBJ2-7
v_call: TRBV28
clone_size: -
d_call: TRBD1
cdr3_aa: CASKDRANREQYF
cdr3_nt: TGTGCCAGCAAGGACAGGGCGAACCGTGAGCAGTACTTC

j_call: TRBJ2-2
v_call: TRBV6-5
clone_size: few
d_call: TRBD1
cdr3_aa: CASNRDRAAGELFF
cdr3_nt: TGTGCCAGCAACAGGGACAGGGCCGCCGGGGAGCTGTTTTTT

j_call: TRBJ2-7
v_call: TRBV19
clone_size: -
d_call: -
cdr3_aa: CASSILAESGEQYF
cdr3_nt: TGTGCCAGTAGTATCTTAGCGGAAAGCGGCGAGCAGTACTTC

j_call: TRBJ1-6
v_call: TRBV28
clone_size: -
d_call: TRBD1
cdr3_aa: CASSSPGQGLYNSPLHF
cdr3_nt: TGTGCCAGCAGTTCTCCGGGACAGGGACTTTATAATTCACCCCTCCACTTT

j_call: TRBJ2-1
v_call: TRBV2
clone_size: -
d_call: -
cdr3_aa: CASAKTDSSYNEQFF
cdr3_nt: TGTGCCAGCGCAAAGACGGACAGCTCCTACAATGAGCAGTTCTTC

j_call: TRBJ2-1
v_call: TRBV2
clone_size: -
d_call: TRBD2
cdr3_aa: CASSPSGTSGRNEQFF
cdr3_nt: TGTGCCAGCAGTCCCTCCGGGACTAGCGGGAGAAATGAGCAGTTCTTC

j_call: TRBJ1-1
v_call: TRBV2
clone_size: -
d_call: TRBD1
cdr3_aa: CANRTGNKATEAFF
cdr3_nt: TGTGCCAACCGGACAGGGAATAAGGCCACTGAAGCTTTCTTT

j_call: TRBJ2-1
v_call: TRBV5-1
clone_size: -
d_call: TRBD1
cdr3_aa: CASSRFGTGEGHEQFF
cdr3_nt: TGCGCCAGCAGCCGATTCGGGACAGGGGAAGGGCATGAGCAGTTCTTC

j_call: TRBJ2-4
v_call: TRBV2
clone_size: -
d_call: -
cdr3_aa: CASRGLYHIQYF
cdr3_nt: TGTGCCAGCAGGGGCCTTTATCACATTCAGTACTTC

j_call: TRBJ1-5
v_call: TRBV25-1
clone_size: -
d_call: -
cdr3_aa: CASSGTSSNQPQHF
cdr3_nt: TGTGCCAGCAGTGGGACAAGTAGCAATCAGCCCCAGCATTTT

j_call: TRBJ2-5
v_call: TRBV28
clone_size: -
d_call: -
cdr3_aa: CASRAGGRSWTQYF
cdr3_nt: TGTGCCAGCAGGGCAGGGGGGCGGTCGTGGACCCAGTACTTC

j_call: TRBJ2-1
v_call: TRBV9
clone_size: -
d_call: TRBD2
cdr3_aa: CASSVGLAGGLYNEQFF
cdr3_nt: TGTGCCAGCAGCGTTGGACTAGCGGGAGGGTTATACAATGAGCAGTTCTTC

j_call: TRBJ2-1
v_call: TRBV6-1
clone_size: -
d_call: TRBD2
cdr3_aa: CASSELAGSYNEQFF
cdr3_nt: TGTGCCAGCAGTGAACTAGCGGGCTCCTACAATGAGCAGTTCTTC

j_call: TRBJ2-3
v_call: TRBV6-4
clone_size: -
d_call: TRBD2
cdr3_aa: CASSASGSTDTQYF
cdr3_nt: TGTGCCAGCAGCGCTAGCGGGAGCACAGATACGCAGTATTTT

j_call: TRBJ2-1
v_call: TRBV27
clone_size: -
d_call: -
cdr3_aa: CASSSDSYNEQFF
cdr3_nt: TGTGCCAGCAGTTCCGACTCTTACAATGAGCAGTTCTTC

j_call: TRBJ2-7
v_call: TRBV12-3/TRBV12-4
clone_size: -
d_call: TRBD2
cdr3_aa: CASRGGNYEQYF
cdr3_nt: TGTGCCAGCAGGGGAGGGAACTACGAGCAGTACTTC

j_call: TRBJ2-1
v_call: TRBV15
clone_size: -
d_call: TRBD2
cdr3_aa: CATSRGGTTYNEQFF
cdr3_nt: TGTGCCACCAGCAGGGGAGGGACTACCTACAATGAGCAGTTCTTC

j_call: TRBJ2-5
v_call: TRBV29-1
clone_size: -
d_call: -
cdr3_aa: CSVVPGSFQETQYF
cdr3_nt: TGCAGCGTTGTGCCAGGGTCCTTCCAAGAGACCCAGTACTTC

j_call: TRBJ2-6
v_call: TRBV9
clone_size: once
d_call: -
cdr3_aa: CASSARAGANVLTF
cdr3_nt: TGTGCCAGCAGCGCCCGAGCTGGGGCCAACGTCCTGACTTTC

j_call: TRBJ2-1
v_call: TRBV6-6
clone_size: -
d_call: TRBD1
cdr3_aa: CASSPVGQGGTYNEQFF
cdr3_nt: TGTGCCAGCAGTCCCGTGGGACAGGGGGGAACCTACAATGAGCAGTTCTTC

j_call: TRBJ2-1
v_call: TRBV10-2
clone_size: -
d_call: -
cdr3_aa: CASSSRESSYNEQFF
cdr3_nt: TGCGCCAGCAGTAGTCGGGAAAGCTCCTACAATGAGCAGTTCTTC

j_call: TRBJ2-5
v_call: TRBV18
clone_size: -
d_call: TRBD1
cdr3_aa: CASSRTGGRETQYF
cdr3_nt: TGTGCCAGCTCCAGGACAGGGGGGAGAGAGACCCAGTACTTC

j_call: TRBJ2-5
v_call: TRBV28
clone_size: -
d_call: -
cdr3_aa: CASSRRTGEETQYF
cdr3_nt: TGTGCCAGCAGTCGCCGGACCGGGGAGGAGACCCAGTACTTC

j_call: TRBJ2-7
v_call: TRBV30
clone_size: few
d_call: TRBD1
cdr3_aa: CAWSEPGQGAWEQYF
cdr3_nt: TGTGCCTGGAGCGAACCGGGACAGGGGGCTTGGGAGCAGTACTTC

j_call: TRBJ2-5
v_call: TRBV7-2
clone_size: few
d_call: TRBD2
cdr3_aa: CASSISGRGGETQYF
cdr3_nt: TGTGCCAGCAGCATTAGCGGGAGGGGCGGGGAGACCCAGTACTTC

j_call: TRBJ2-3
v_call: TRBV15
clone_size: -
d_call: TRBD1
cdr3_aa: CATSETGEADTQYF
cdr3_nt: TGTGCCACCAGCGAAACAGGGGAAGCAGATACGCAGTATTTT

j_call: TRBJ1-2
v_call: TRBV18
clone_size: -
d_call: -
cdr3_aa: CASSPPTGVGYTF
cdr3_nt: TGTGCCAGCTCACCACCGACGGGGGTCGGCTACACCTTC

j_call: TRBJ2-5
v_call: TRBV7-9
clone_size: -
d_call: -
cdr3_aa: CASSNRVGETQYF
cdr3_nt: TGTGCCAGCAGCAACAGGGTCGGAGAGACCCAGTACTTC

j_call: TRBJ1-1
v_call: TRBV6-5
clone_size: -
d_call: -
cdr3_aa: CASSSPGGPVTEAFF
cdr3_nt: TGTGCCAGCAGTTCCCCCGGGGGTCCGGTTACTGAAGCTTTCTTT

j_call: TRBJ1-2
v_call: TRBV6-5
clone_size: once
d_call: TRBD1
cdr3_aa: CATKDRNTNYGYTF
cdr3_nt: TGTGCCACCAAGGACAGGAACACTAACTATGGCTACACCTTC

j_call: TRBJ2-1
v_call: TRBV3-1/TRBV3-2
clone_size: -
d_call: -
cdr3_aa: CASSQVQGLLDNEQFF
cdr3_nt: TGTGCCAGCAGCCAAGTTCAGGGGCTACTTGACAATGAGCAGTTCTTC

j_call: TRBJ1-3
v_call: TRBV7-8
clone_size: -
d_call: -
cdr3_aa: CASSLVGVTESSGNTIYF
cdr3_nt: TGTGCCAGCAGCTTAGTAGGTGTGACGGAGAGCTCTGGAAACACCATATATTTT

j_call: TRBJ2-5
v_call: TRBV7-2
clone_size: -
d_call: TRBD2
cdr3_aa: CASSLGGGYQETQYF
cdr3_nt: TGTGCCAGCAGCTTAGGCGGGGGATATCAAGAGACCCAGTACTTC

j_call: TRBJ2-4
v_call: TRBV4-3
clone_size: -
d_call: TRBD2
cdr3_aa: CASSQLIAGGNIQYF
cdr3_nt: TGCGCCAGCAGCCAGCTCATAGCGGGGGGAAACATTCAGTACTTC

j_call: TRBJ1-6
v_call: TRBV7-2
clone_size: -
d_call: TRBD1
cdr3_aa: CASSLVGQGSNSPLHF
cdr3_nt: TGTGCCAGCAGCTTAGTGGGACAGGGATCTAATTCACCCCTCCACTTT

j_call: TRBJ1-4
v_call: TRBV10-3
clone_size: -
d_call: TRBD1
cdr3_aa: CAISDPDRAATNEKLFF
cdr3_nt: TGTGCCATCAGTGACCCCGACAGGGCTGCAACTAATGAAAAACTGTTTTTT

j_call: TRBJ1-4
v_call: TRBV10-3
clone_size: -
d_call: TRBD1
cdr3_aa: CAISEQGREEKLFF
cdr3_nt: TGTGCCATCAGTGAACAGGGGCGAGAAGAAAAACTGTTTTTT

j_call: TRBJ2-2
v_call: TRBV6-5
clone_size: few
d_call: TRBD2
cdr3_aa: CASSLTSGNTGELFF
cdr3_nt: TGTGCCAGCAGCCTGACTAGCGGGAACACCGGGGAGCTGTTTTTT

j_call: TRBJ2-7
v_call: TRBV28
clone_size: -
d_call: -
cdr3_aa: CASSLRQSRGEQYF
cdr3_nt: TGTGCCAGCAGTTTACGACAGTCCAGGGGCGAGCAGTACTTC

j_call: TRBJ1-4
v_call: TRBV30
clone_size: -
d_call: -
cdr3_aa: CAWSVLQPAGEKLFF
cdr3_nt: TGTGCCTGGAGTGTATTGCAGCCGGCGGGGGAAAAACTGTTTTTT

j_call: TRBJ2-5
v_call: TRBV5-1
clone_size: -
d_call: -
cdr3_aa: CASSLSGETQYF
cdr3_nt: TGCGCCAGCAGCTTGTCCGGGGAGACCCAGTACTTC

j_call: TRBJ1-1
v_call: TRBV18
clone_size: -
d_call: -
cdr3_aa: CASSPGQNTEAFF
cdr3_nt: TGTGCCAGCTCACCAGGGCAGAACACTGAAGCTTTCTTT

j_call: TRBJ1-5
v_call: TRBV15
clone_size: -
d_call: -
cdr3_aa: CATSRVIGGRQPQHF
cdr3_nt: TGTGCCACCAGCAGAGTGATTGGGGGCCGCCAGCCCCAGCATTTT

j_call: TRBJ2-1
v_call: TRBV18
clone_size: -
d_call: TRBD2
cdr3_aa: CASSPRSSGSYNEQFF
cdr3_nt: TGTGCCAGCTCACCACGGTCTAGCGGGAGTTACAATGAGCAGTTCTTC

j_call: TRBJ2-1
v_call: TRBV7-9
clone_size: -
d_call: -
cdr3_aa: CASSSREVYNEQFF
cdr3_nt: TGTGCCAGCAGCTCCCGTGAGGTCTACAATGAGCAGTTCTTC